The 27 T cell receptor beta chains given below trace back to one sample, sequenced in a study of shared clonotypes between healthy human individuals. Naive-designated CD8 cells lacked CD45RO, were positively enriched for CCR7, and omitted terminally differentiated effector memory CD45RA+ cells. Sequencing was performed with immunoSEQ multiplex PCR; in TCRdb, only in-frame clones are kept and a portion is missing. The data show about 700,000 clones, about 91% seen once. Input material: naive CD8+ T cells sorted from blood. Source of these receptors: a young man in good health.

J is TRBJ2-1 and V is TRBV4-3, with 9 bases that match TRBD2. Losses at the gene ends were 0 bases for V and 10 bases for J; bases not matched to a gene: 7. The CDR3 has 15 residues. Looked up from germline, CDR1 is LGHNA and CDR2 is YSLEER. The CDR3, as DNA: TGCGCCAGCAGCCAAGATGCGGGAGGGCCCCGAGAGCAGTTCTTC. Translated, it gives CASSQDAGGPREQFF.

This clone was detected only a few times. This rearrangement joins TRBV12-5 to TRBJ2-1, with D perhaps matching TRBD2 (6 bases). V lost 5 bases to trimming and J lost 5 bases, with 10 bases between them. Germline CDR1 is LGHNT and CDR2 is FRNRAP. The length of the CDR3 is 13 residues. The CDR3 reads CASGPGGNNEQFF. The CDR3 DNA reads TGTGCTAGTGGTCCCGGAGGGAACAATGAGCAGTTCTTC.

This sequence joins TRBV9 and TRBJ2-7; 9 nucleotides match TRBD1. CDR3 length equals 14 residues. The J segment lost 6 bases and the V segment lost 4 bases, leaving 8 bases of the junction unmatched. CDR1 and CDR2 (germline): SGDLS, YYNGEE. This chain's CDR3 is CASSPRTGVGEQYF. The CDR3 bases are TGTGCCAGCAGCCCAAGGACAGGGGTAGGCGAGCAGTACTTC.

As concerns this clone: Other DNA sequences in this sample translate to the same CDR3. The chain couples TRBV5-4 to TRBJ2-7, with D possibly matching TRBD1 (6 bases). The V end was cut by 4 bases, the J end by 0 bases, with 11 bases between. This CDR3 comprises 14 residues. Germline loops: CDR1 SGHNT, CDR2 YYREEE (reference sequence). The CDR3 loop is CASSSRDNSYEQYF. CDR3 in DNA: TGTGCCAGCAGCAGCCGGGACAACTCCTACGAGCAGTACTTC.

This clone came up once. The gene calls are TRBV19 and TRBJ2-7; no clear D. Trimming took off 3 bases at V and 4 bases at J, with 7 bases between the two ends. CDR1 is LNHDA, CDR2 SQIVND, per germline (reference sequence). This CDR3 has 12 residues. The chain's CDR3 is CASSIGRYEQYF. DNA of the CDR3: TGTGCCAGTAGTATCGGTCGATACGAGCAGTACTTC.

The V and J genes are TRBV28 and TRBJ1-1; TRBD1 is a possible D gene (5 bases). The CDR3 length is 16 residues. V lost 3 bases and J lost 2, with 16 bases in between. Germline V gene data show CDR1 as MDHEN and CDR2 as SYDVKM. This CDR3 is CASSFQAGWYNTEAFF. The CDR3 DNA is TGTGCCAGCAGTTTCCAGGCAGGGTGGTATAACACTGAAGCTTTCTTT.

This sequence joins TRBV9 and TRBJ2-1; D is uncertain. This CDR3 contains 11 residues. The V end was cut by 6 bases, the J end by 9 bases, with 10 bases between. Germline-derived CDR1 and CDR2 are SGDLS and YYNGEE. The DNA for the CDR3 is TGTGCCAGCAAAGGCGCCGGTGAGCAGTTCTTC. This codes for CASKGAGEQFF.

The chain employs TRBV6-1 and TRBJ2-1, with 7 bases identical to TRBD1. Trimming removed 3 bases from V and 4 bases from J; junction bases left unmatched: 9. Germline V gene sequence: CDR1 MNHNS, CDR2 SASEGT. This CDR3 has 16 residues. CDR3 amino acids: CASSETGIYSYNEQFF. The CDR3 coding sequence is TGTGCCAGCAGTGAGACAGGGATCTATTCTTACAATGAGCAGTTCTTC.

CDR3 bases: TGTGCCATCAGTGGACAGGGGGCAACAGATACGCAGTATTTT. This codes for CAISGQGATDTQYF. The chain recombines TRBV10-3 with TRBJ2-3, with 10 bases aligning to TRBD1. This CDR3 region has 14 residues. CDR1 ENHRY and CDR2 SYGVKD come from the germline V gene. V trimming: 4 bases; J trimming: 3 bases; junction bases outside the gene matches: 1.

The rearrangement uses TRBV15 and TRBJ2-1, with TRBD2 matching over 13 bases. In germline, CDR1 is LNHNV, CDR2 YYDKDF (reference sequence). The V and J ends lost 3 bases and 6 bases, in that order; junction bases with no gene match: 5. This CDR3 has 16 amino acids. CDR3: CATSSRTSGRFNEQFF. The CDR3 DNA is TGTGCCACCAGCAGCCGGACTAGCGGGAGATTCAATGAGCAGTTCTTC.

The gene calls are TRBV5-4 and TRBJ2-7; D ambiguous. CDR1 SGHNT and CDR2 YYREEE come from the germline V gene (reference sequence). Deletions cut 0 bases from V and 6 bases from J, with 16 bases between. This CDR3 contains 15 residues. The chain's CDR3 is CASSLVEAPRTEQYF. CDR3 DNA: TGTGCCAGCAGCTTGGTGGAAGCCCCAAGGACCGAGCAGTACTTC.

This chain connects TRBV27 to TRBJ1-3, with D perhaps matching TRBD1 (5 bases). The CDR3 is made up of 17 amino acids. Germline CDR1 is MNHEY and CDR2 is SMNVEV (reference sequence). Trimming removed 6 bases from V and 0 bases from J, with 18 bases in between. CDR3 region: CASRPAGGQGSGNTIYF. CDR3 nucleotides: TGTGCCAGCAGACCCGCCGGCGGGCAGGGCTCTGGAAACACCATATATTTT.

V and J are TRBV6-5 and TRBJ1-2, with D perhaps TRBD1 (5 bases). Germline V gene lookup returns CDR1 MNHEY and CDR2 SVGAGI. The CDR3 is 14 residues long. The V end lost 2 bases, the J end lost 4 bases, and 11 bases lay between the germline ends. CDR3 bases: TGTGCCAGCAGTTACACCGGGACGAGCTATGGCTACACCTTC. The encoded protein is CASSYTGTSYGYTF.

The CDR3 spells CASSQNYPQYEQYF. The CDR3 coding sequence is TGTGCCTCATCTCAAAACTACCCCCAATACGAGCAGTACTTC. The chain joins TRBV30 to TRBJ2-7; unclear D gene. This CDR3 spans 14 amino acids. Trimming removed 7 bases from V and 4 bases from J, with 20 bases in between. Per germline, CDR1 GTSNPN and CDR2 SVGIG (reference sequence). Looking up the rest from reference TRBV30 and TRBJ2-7 gives the full variable domain: SQTIHQWPATLVQPVGSPLSLECTVEGTSNPNLYWYRQAAGRGLQLLFYSVGIGQISSEVPQNLSASRPQDRQFILSSKKLLLSDSGFYLCASSQNYPQYEQYFGPGTRLTVT.

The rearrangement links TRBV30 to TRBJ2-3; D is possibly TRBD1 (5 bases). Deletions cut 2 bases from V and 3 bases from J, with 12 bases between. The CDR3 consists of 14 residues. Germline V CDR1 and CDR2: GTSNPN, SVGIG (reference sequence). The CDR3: CAWSTPDRTDTQYF. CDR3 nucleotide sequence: TGTGCCTGGAGTACCCCTGACAGAACAGATACGCAGTATTTT.

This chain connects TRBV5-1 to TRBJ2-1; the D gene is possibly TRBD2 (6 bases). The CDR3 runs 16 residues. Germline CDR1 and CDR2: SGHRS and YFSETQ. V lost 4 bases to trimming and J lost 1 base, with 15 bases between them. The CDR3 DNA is TGCGCCAGCAGCCCCTCGAGCGGGCCTTCCTACAATGAGCAGTTCTTC. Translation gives CASSPSSGPSYNEQFF.

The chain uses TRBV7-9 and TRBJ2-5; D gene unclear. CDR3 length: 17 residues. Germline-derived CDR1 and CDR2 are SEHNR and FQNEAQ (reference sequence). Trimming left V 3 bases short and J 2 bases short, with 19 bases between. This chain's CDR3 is CASSLSPGRQEQETQYF. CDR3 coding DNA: TGTGCCAGCAGCTTGAGCCCCGGACGTCAGGAGCAAGAGACCCAGTACTTC.

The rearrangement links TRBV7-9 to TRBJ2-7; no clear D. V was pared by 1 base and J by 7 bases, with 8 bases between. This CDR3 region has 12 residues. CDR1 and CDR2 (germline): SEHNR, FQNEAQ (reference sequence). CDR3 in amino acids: CASSLVTGEQYF. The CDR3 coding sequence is TGTGCCAGCAGCTTAGTCACTGGGGAGCAGTACTTC.

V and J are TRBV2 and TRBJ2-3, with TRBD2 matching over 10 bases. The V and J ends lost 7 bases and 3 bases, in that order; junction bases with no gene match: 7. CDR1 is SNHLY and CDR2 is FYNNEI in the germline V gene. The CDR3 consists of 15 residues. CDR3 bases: TGTGCCAGCATGAGAGCGGGAGGGAGGACAGATACGCAGTATTTT. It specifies CASMRAGGRTDTQYF.

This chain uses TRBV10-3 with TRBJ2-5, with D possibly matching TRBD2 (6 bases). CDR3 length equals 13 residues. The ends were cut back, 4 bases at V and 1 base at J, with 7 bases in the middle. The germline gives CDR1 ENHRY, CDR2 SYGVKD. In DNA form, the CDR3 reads TGTGCCATCAGTGTGGGGGGCCAAGAGACCCAGTACTTC. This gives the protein CAISVGGQETQYF.

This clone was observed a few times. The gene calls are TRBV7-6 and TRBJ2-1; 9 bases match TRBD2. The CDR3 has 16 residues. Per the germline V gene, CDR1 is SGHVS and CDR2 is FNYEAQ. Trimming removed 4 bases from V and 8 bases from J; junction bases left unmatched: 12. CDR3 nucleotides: TGTGCCAGCAGCTCTACATCTAGCGGGAAACGCGATGAGCAGTTCTTC. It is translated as CASSSTSSGKRDEQFF.

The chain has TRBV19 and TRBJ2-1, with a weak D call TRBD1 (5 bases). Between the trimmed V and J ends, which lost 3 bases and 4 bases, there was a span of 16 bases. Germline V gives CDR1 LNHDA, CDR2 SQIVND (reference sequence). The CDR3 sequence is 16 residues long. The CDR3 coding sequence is TGTGCCAGTAGTATTGATAGGGGCTCGGGTTACAATGAGCAGTTCTTC. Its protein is CASSIDRGSGYNEQFF.

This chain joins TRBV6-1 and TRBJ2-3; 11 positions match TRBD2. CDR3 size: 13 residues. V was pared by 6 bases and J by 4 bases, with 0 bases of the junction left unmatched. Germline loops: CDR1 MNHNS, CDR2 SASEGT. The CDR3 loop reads CASRGLAADTQYF. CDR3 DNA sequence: TGTGCCAGCAGGGGACTAGCGGCAGATACGCAGTATTTT.

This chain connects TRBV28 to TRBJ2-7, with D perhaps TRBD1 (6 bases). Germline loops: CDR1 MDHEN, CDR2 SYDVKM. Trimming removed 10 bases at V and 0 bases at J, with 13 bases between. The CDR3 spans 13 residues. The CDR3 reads CATRDMNSYEQYF. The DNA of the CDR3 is TGTGCCACCCGGGACATGAACTCCTACGAGCAGTACTTC.

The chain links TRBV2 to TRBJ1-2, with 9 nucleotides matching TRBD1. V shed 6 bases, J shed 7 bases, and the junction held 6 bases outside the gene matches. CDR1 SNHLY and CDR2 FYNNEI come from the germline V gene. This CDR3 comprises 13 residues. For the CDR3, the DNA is TGTGCCAGCAGAAGAGGGACAGGGTCTGGCTACACCTTC. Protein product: CASRRGTGSGYTF.

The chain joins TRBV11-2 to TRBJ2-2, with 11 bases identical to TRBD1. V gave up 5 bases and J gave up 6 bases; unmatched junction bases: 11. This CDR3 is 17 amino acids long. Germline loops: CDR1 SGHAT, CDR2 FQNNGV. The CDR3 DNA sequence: TGTGCCAGCAGCGATAATCCGGGACAGGGGGTATCCGGGGAGCTGTTTTTT. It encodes CASSDNPGQGVSGELFF.

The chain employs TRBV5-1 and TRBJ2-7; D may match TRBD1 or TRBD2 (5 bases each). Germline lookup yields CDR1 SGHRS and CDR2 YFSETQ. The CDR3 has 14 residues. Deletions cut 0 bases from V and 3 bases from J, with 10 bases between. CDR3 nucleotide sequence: TGCGCCAGCAGCTTGGCGGGGCAGTTCTACGAGCAGTACTTC. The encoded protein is CASSLAGQFYEQYF.